This is a list of T cell receptor beta chains from one sample in a study of CD8 T cells in Susac syndrome. TCRdb recomputed calls from the immunoSEQ multiplex PCR reads with MiXCR, one row per CDR3 protein. The table includes 150,000 to 200,000 distinct CDR3 sequences, around 93% detected once. Sequenced sample: CD4+ T cells from PBMCs. These receptors came from a human donor in good health. The CDR3 runs from the conserved cysteine through the conserved F or W. Fields, in order: CDR3 protein, CDR3 length, V gene, J gene.

CSAPRTGGNEQFF	13	TRBV20-1	TRBJ2-1
CSVGKGINYEQYF	13	TRBV29-1	TRBJ2-7
CASSLQGHNGANVLTF	16	TRBV5-1	TRBJ2-6
CASNSGRGHLNTGELFF	17	TRBV5-1	TRBJ2-2
CASSPGTVKTGELFF	15	TRBV7-6	TRBJ2-2
CASVPFGGGRTEAFF	15	TRBV6-2/TRBV6-3	TRBJ1-1
CASSPNRLGETQYF	14	TRBV7-3	TRBJ2-5
CASKLRDADTQYF	13	TRBV27	TRBJ2-3
CSVRDTEAFF	10	TRBV29-1	TRBJ1-1
CASSLISAGGYNEQFF	16	TRBV5-1	TRBJ2-1
CASSYFTDGHEQFF	14	TRBV6-6	TRBJ2-1
CASSLNRGDYGYTF	14	TRBV28	TRBJ1-2
CASSVPGPYNNEQFF	15	TRBV7-8	TRBJ2-1
CASSSLSGVRGRDTEAFF	18	TRBV18	TRBJ1-1
CASARTASYEQYF	13	TRBV12-5	TRBJ2-7
CSLGGGTDTQYF	12	TRBV20-1	TRBJ2-3
CSVIETDSNQPQHF	14	TRBV29-1	TRBJ1-5
CSARDRKGNQPQHF	14	TRBV20-1	TRBJ1-5
CASSLGDSVDSETQYF	16	TRBV5-4	TRBJ2-5
CASSSSGGTNEKLFF	15	TRBV7-9	TRBJ1-4
CASSATGTGANEQYF	15	TRBV9	TRBJ2-7
CASSLVGGQGRNYGYTF	17	TRBV7-9	TRBJ1-2
CASSIRQGYGYTF	13	TRBV27	TRBJ1-2
CASSDAAQSDEQFF	14	TRBV12-3/TRBV12-4	TRBJ2-1
CASSLGPQGGSYNEQFF	17	TRBV5-1	TRBJ2-1
CATRSGTGTYEQYF	14	TRBV6-2/TRBV6-3	TRBJ2-7
CASSVGDTTLLNYGYTF	17	TRBV9	TRBJ1-2
CSAKRVNYGYTF	12	TRBV29-1	TRBJ1-2
CASSFGRLDSPLHF	14	TRBV12-3/TRBV12-4	TRBJ1-6
CSAQTGGRSEKLFF	14	TRBV20-1	TRBJ1-4
CASGGQGSHIQYF	13	TRBV5-4	TRBJ2-4
CASSPPGQPEQYF	13	TRBV18	TRBJ2-7